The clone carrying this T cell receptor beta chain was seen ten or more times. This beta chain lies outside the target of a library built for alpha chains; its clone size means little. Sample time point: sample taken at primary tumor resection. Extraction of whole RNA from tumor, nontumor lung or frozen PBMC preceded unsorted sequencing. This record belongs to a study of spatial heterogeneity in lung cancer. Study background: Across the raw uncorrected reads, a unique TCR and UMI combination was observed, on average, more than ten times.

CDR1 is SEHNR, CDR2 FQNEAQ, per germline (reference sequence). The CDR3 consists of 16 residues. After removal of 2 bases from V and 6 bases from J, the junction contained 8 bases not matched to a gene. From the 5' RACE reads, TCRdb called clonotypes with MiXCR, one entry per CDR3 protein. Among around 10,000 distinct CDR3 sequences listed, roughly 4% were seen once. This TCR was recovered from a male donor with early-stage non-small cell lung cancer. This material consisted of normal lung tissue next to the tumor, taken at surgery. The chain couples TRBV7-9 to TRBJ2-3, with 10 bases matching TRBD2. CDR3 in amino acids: CASSLRQREGRDTQYF. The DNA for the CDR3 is TGTGCCAGCAGCTTACGTCAGCGGGAGGGCCGGGATACGCAGTATTTT.